A single sample gave rise to the 32 T cell receptor beta chains below, sequenced in a study of CD8 T cells in Susac syndrome. With random hexamers, reverse transcription was performed on roughly 0.5 to 1 ug of RNA. One entry per CDR3 protein results from TCRdb running MiXCR on the immunoSEQ multiplex PCR reads. The sample includes about 110,000 distinct CDR3 sequences, 94% of them seen just once. Sequencing was carried out using CD8+ T cells from PBMCs. Receptors originate from a human donor with Susac syndrome.

This clonotype was detected only once. This chain joins TRBV7-3 and TRBJ2-1; a possible D gene is TRBD2 (6 bases). V lost 6 bases and J 3 bases, leaving 15 bases between the germline ends. The CDR3 has 15 amino acids. Germline values: CDR1 SGHTA, CDR2 FQGTGA. DNA for the CDR3: TGTGCCAGCAGGGTAGGCCAGGGAGGCTACAATGAGCAGTTCTTC. Amino acid sequence: CASRVGQGGYNEQFF.

The chain recombines TRBV7-6 with TRBJ2-5; D is uncertain. This CDR3 contains 12 residues. Germline CDR1 and CDR2: SGHVS and FNYEAQ. V gave up 5 bases and J gave up 1 base, with 5 bases separating them. This CDR3 is CASSPTQETQYF. In nucleotides, the CDR3 is TGTGCCAGCAGCCCTACCCAAGAGACCCAGTACTTC.

The chain recombines TRBV7-8 with TRBJ2-2, with D tentatively TRBD2 (6 bases). The CDR3 contains 13 residues. Germline CDR1 SGHVS, CDR2 FQNEAQ. The ends were cut back, 4 bases at V and 6 bases at J, with 9 bases in the middle. CDR3 in amino acids: CASSSQRAGELFF. The CDR3 bases are TGTGCCAGCAGCTCACAGCGGGCCGGGGAGCTGTTTTTT. Full variable domain (rest looked up from reference TRBV7-8 and TRBJ2-2): GAGVSQSPRYKVAKRGQDVALRCDPISGHVSLFWYQQALGQGPEFLTYFQNEAQLDKSGLPSDRFFAERPEGSVSTLKIQRTQQEDSAVYLCASSSQRAGELFFGEGSRLTVL.

This chain connects TRBV29-1 to TRBJ1-3; 7 bases align to TRBD1. Trimming removed 5 bases from V and 2 bases from J; junction bases left unmatched: 3. CDR1 is SQVTM, CDR2 ANQGSEA, per germline. The CDR3 length is 13 residues. The DNA of the CDR3 is TGCAGCGTTTTCCAGGGGGCTGGAAACACCATATATTTT. Translation gives CSVFQGAGNTIYF.

The genes are TRBV12-5 and TRBJ2-3; D gene unclear. Trimming removed 6 bases from V and 0 bases from J, with 16 bases in between. CDR3 length: 16 amino acids. Germline V gives CDR1 LGHNT, CDR2 FRNRAP. The CDR3 DNA reads as TGTGCTAGTGGCCGTCCTGTCGAGGCTAGCACAGATACGCAGTATTTT. This gives the protein CASGRPVEASTDTQYF.

The chain recombines TRBV15 with TRBJ2-5; TRBD1 agrees at 9 bases. J gave up 3 bases and V 1 base, and 6 bases lay outside the gene matches. Germline CDR1 reads LNHNV; CDR2 reads YYDKDF (reference sequence). The CDR3 runs to 16 residues. CDR3 in amino acids: CATSRALRQGEETQYF. The DNA of the CDR3 is TGTGCCACCAGCAGAGCACTACGACAGGGGGAAGAGACCCAGTACTTC. Full variable domain (missing parts from reference TRBV15 and TRBJ2-5): DAMVIQNPRYQVTQFGKPVTLSCSQTLNHNVMYWYQQKSSQAPKLLFHYYDKDFNNEADTPDNFQSRRPNTSFCFLDIRSPGLGDTAMYLCATSRALRQGEETQYFGPGTRLLVL.

This chain connects TRBV9 to TRBJ1-1; D is unclear. CDR3 size: 15 residues. V was shortened by 6 bases and J by 0 bases, with 15 bases between the two germline ends. The germline CDR1 and CDR2 sequences are SGDLS and YYNGEE. Here the CDR3 DNA reads TGTGCCAGCACCCAGCGGGCAGATATGAACACTGAAGCTTTCTTT. Translated: CASTQRADMNTEAFF. The full variable domain, completed using reference TRBV9 and TRBJ1-1, is DSGVTQTPKHLITATGQRVTLRCSPRSGDLSVYWYQQSLDQGLQFLIQYYNGEERAKGNILERFSAQQFPDLHSELNLSSLELGDSALYFCASTQRADMNTEAFFGQGTRLTVV.

The rearrangement links TRBV9 to TRBJ1-5, with TRBD1 as a possible D gene (6 bases). Trimming left V 4 bases short and J 5 bases short, with 16 bases between. This CDR3 is 15 amino acids long. The germline V gene encodes CDR1 SGDLS and CDR2 YYNGEE. CDR3 amino acids: CASSPTGGGDQPQHF. In DNA form, the CDR3 reads TGTGCCAGCAGCCCCACGGGGGGCGGCGATCAGCCCCAGCATTTT.

The V call is TRBV27, the J call TRBJ1-6, with no clear D. The ends were cut back, 3 bases at V and 10 bases at J, with 13 bases in the middle. The germline gives CDR1 MNHEY, CDR2 SMNVEV (reference sequence). CDR3 length equals 14 residues. The CDR3 reads CASSFPSAGSPLHF. The CDR3 DNA follows: TGTGCCAGCAGTTTCCCTTCGGCGGGCTCACCCCTCCACTTT.

The chain recombines TRBV20-1 with TRBJ1-1; no clear D. Germline values: CDR1 DFQATT, CDR2 SNEGSKA (reference sequence). CDR3 length equals 13 residues. Between the trimmed V and J ends, which lost 1 base and 1 base, there was a span of 7 bases. The CDR3 here is CSARVIPNTEAFF. DNA of the CDR3: TGCAGTGCTAGAGTCATCCCGAACACTGAAGCTTTCTTT.

This chain links TRBV4-1 with TRBJ2-1; D may be TRBD2 (6 bases). CDR3 length equals 17 residues. The germline V gene has CDR1 MGHRA and CDR2 YSYEKL. Trimming cost V 4 bases and J 2 bases, with 18 bases left between them. The CDR3 is CASSLQGGSSPYNEQFF. CDR3 coding DNA: TGCGCCAGCAGCCTGCAGGGAGGATCGAGCCCCTACAATGAGCAGTTCTTC.

V and J are TRBV9 and TRBJ2-2; D not resolved. V was trimmed by 3 bases and J by 0 bases, leaving 9 bases between them. Germline CDR1 SGDLS, CDR2 YYNGEE. CDR3 length: 15 amino acids. This CDR3 is CASSGRPSNTGELFF. The CDR3 nucleotides read TGTGCCAGCAGCGGCAGACCTTCGAACACCGGGGAGCTGTTTTTT. The full variable domain, completed using reference TRBV9 and TRBJ2-2, is DSGVTQTPKHLITATGQRVTLRCSPRSGDLSVYWYQQSLDQGLQFLIQYYNGEERAKGNILERFSAQQFPDLHSELNLSSLELGDSALYFCASSGRPSNTGELFFGEGSRLTVL.

The J gene is TRBJ2-1, the V gene TRBV29-1; the D gene is possibly TRBD2 (5 bases). Per the germline V gene, CDR1 is SQVTM and CDR2 is ANQGSEA. Between the trimmed V and J ends, which lost 6 bases and 3 bases, there was a span of 24 bases. The CDR3 is 17 amino acids. The CDR3 sequence: CSVDFRYREGYYNEQFF. CDR3 bases: TGCAGCGTGGACTTCAGGTACCGGGAAGGCTACTACAATGAGCAGTTCTTC.

The J gene is TRBJ1-5, the V gene TRBV9; TRBD1 might be the D (5 bases). V shed 3 bases and J shed 4 bases, with 11 bases lying between them. Germline V gives CDR1 SGDLS, CDR2 YYNGEE. CDR3 length: 14 amino acids. The CDR3 loop is CASSAGTVNQPQHF. CDR3 nucleotides: TGTGCCAGCAGCGCAGGGACGGTTAATCAGCCCCAGCATTTT.

CDR3 nucleotides: TGTGCCAGCCCCGGCGGCACAGATACGCAGTATTTT. Its protein product is CASPGGTDTQYF. The V gene is TRBV7-9, the J gene TRBJ2-3; D unclear. CDR3 size: 12 residues. The germline CDR1 and CDR2 sequences are SEHNR and FQNEAQ (reference sequence). Trimming stripped 8 bases from V and 1 base from J, with 7 bases between.

V usage is TRBV7-6 and J usage is TRBJ1-5; D is perhaps TRBD1 (5 bases). Germline loops: CDR1 SGHVS, CDR2 FNYEAQ. Trimming removed 4 bases from V and 4 bases from J, with 11 bases in between. The CDR3 has 14 amino acids. In DNA form, the CDR3 reads TGTGCCAGCAGCTCAGGGTTAGGAAATCAGCCCCAGCATTTT. This gives the protein CASSSGLGNQPQHF.

The CDR3 nucleotides are TGTGCCAGCAGCTTAGGGGGGGGCGGCGAGCAGTACTTC. Its protein product is CASSLGGGGEQYF. The J gene is TRBJ2-7, the V gene TRBV7-2; weak D call: TRBD2 (7 bases). Germline V gene sequence: CDR1 SGHTA, CDR2 FQGNSA. There are 13 residues in the CDR3. The germline V and J ends were trimmed by 1 base and 6 bases, with 10 bases remaining between them.

The rearrangement joins TRBV12-3 or TRBV12-4 to TRBJ1-5; no clear D. The CDR3 spans 15 residues. V was cut by 6 bases and J by 6 bases, with 18 bases left in between. In DNA, the CDR3 is TGTGCCAGCAGCCCTTCCCCAGTCGCTGGTCAGCCCCAGCATTTT. It is translated as CASSPSPVAGQPQHF.

V gene TRBV7-6 combines with J gene TRBJ2-7, with 8 bases that match TRBD1. The CDR3 loop spans 15 amino acids. J was trimmed by 3 bases and V by 3 bases; bases with no gene match: 7. CDR1 is SGHVS and CDR2 is FNYEAQ in the germline V gene. The DNA of the CDR3 is TGTGCCAGCAGCTTGACTCCGGGACAGGTCTACGAGCAGTACTTC. Translation gives CASSLTPGQVYEQYF.

The chain employs TRBV15 and TRBJ2-5, with 9 bases lining up with TRBD1. Germline V gene sequence: CDR1 LNHNV, CDR2 YYDKDF (reference sequence). CDR3 length: 13 amino acids. Germline trimming cut 8 bases from V and 4 bases from J; bases unmatched to any gene: 5. CDR3 residues: CATADRGVETQYF. In nucleotides, the CDR3 is TGTGCCACCGCGGACAGGGGAGTAGAGACCCAGTACTTC.

The genes are TRBV4-1 and TRBJ2-7, with a possible D match to TRBD2 (6 bases). V was shortened by 1 base and J by 5 bases, with 15 bases between the two germline ends. Germline V lookup: CDR1 MGHRA, CDR2 YSYEKL. The length of the CDR3 is 15 residues. The CDR3 is CASSQGTEGSDEQYF. In DNA form, the CDR3 reads TGCGCCAGCAGCCAAGGTACGGAGGGGTCAGACGAGCAGTACTTC.

The CDR3 DNA reads as TGTGCCACCGCGGGGACAGGGAAGCCCGGGGGGGCCAACGTCCTGACTTTC. Residues: CATAGTGKPGGANVLTF. This rearrangement joins TRBV25-1 to TRBJ2-6; 9 nucleotides align to TRBD1. Germline lookup yields CDR1 MGHDK and CDR2 SYGVNS. Losses at the gene ends were 10 bases for V and 4 bases for J; bases not matched to a gene: 14. CDR3 length: 17 residues.

This sequence joins TRBV20-1 and TRBJ2-2; D remains unclear. This CDR3 has 16 residues. Per the germline V gene, CDR1 is DFQATT and CDR2 is SNEGSKA (reference sequence). The V end was cut by 1 base, the J end by 0 bases, with 12 bases between. The CDR3 bases are TGCAGTGCTAGAGTGACGAGTTTTCCGAACACCGGGGAGCTGTTTTTT. It codes for CSARVTSFPNTGELFF.

The V gene is TRBV7-9, the J gene TRBJ1-2; D is unresolved. Germline lookup yields CDR1 SEHNR and CDR2 FQNEAQ (reference sequence). This CDR3 region has 13 residues. V lost 5 bases, J lost 2 bases, and 9 bases lay in between. In DNA form, the CDR3 reads TGTGCCAGCAGCATGGACGGGAACTATGGCTACACCTTC. Amino acids: CASSMDGNYGYTF.

The chain employs TRBV27 and TRBJ1-5; no clear D. The CDR3 spans 13 residues. Germline CDR1 MNHEY, CDR2 SMNVEV (reference sequence). Trimming removed 3 bases at V and 5 bases at J, with 8 bases between. The CDR3 sequence: CASSFREHQPQHF. The CDR3 DNA follows: TGTGCCAGCAGTTTTAGGGAGCATCAGCCCCAGCATTTT.

This clonotype was counted only a few times. The rearrangement links TRBV19 to TRBJ2-3; D is possibly TRBD1 (7 bases). V shed 8 bases and J shed 4 bases, with 13 bases lying between them. CDR1 and CDR2 from the germline V gene are LNHDA and SQIVND (reference sequence). The CDR3 sequence is 13 residues long. Here the CDR3 reads CASSQGGADTQYF. CDR3 coding DNA: TGTGCCAGTTCTCAGGGGGGCGCAGATACGCAGTATTTT.

This rearrangement joins TRBV9 to TRBJ1-5, with a tentative D call TRBD1 (5 bases). Trimming took 0 bases from V and 3 from J, leaving 10 bases between them. The CDR3 is made up of 15 amino acids. Germline values: CDR1 SGDLS, CDR2 YYNGEE. The CDR3 coding sequence is TGTGCCAGCAGCGTAGATCAGGGACCCAATCAGCCCCAGCATTTT. Translated, it gives CASSVDQGPNQPQHF.

J is TRBJ2-1 and V is TRBV11-1; 7 bases match TRBD2. The V segment lost 2 bases and the J segment 6 bases; nucleotides outside the gene matches: 13. CDR3 size: 17 residues. Germline V gene data show CDR1 as SGHAT and CDR2 as FQDESV (reference sequence). The CDR3 bases are TGTGCCAGCAGCTTACAGCCTCTGGGGGGGAGGTTCAATGAGCAGTTCTTC. It is translated as CASSLQPLGGRFNEQFF.

The chain has TRBV6-2 or TRBV6-3 and TRBJ1-1, with a possible D match to TRBD1 (5 bases). Trimming removed 6 bases at V and 1 base at J, with 9 bases between. Germline assignment: CDR1 MNHEY and CDR2 SVGEGT. The CDR3 has 13 residues. The CDR3 DNA reads TGTGCCAGCAGAACCACAGGGAACACTGAAGCTTTCTTT. Protein product: CASRTTGNTEAFF.

The J gene is TRBJ2-7, the V gene TRBV7-9; D call uncertain. V lost 2 bases and J 6 bases, leaving 11 bases between the germline ends. CDR1 is SEHNR and CDR2 is FQNEAQ in the germline V gene (reference sequence). The CDR3 length is 13 residues. CDR3 sequence (DNA): TGTGCCAGCAGCTTATCGGACCCTGGCGAGCAGTACTTC. This gives the protein CASSLSDPGEQYF.

The gene calls are TRBV5-1 and TRBJ2-3; D may correspond to TRBD1 or TRBD2 (5 bases each). V was pared by 4 bases and J by 2 bases, with 14 bases between. Germline CDR1 reads SGHRS; CDR2 reads YFSETQ. This CDR3 has 15 amino acids. The CDR3 loop is CASSPTGTTTDTQYF. CDR3 nucleotide sequence: TGCGCCAGCAGCCCCACCGGGACCACCACAGATACGCAGTATTTT.

This rearrangement joins TRBV9 to TRBJ1-2; 10 bases map to TRBD1. The trim removed 0 bases at V and 6 bases at J, leaving 5 bases unmatched. This CDR3 spans 15 amino acids. CDR1 SGDLS and CDR2 YYNGEE come from the germline V gene. CDR3 sequence: CASSVEWTGGNGYTF. CDR3 nucleotides: TGTGCCAGCAGCGTAGAATGGACAGGGGGTAATGGCTACACCTTC.